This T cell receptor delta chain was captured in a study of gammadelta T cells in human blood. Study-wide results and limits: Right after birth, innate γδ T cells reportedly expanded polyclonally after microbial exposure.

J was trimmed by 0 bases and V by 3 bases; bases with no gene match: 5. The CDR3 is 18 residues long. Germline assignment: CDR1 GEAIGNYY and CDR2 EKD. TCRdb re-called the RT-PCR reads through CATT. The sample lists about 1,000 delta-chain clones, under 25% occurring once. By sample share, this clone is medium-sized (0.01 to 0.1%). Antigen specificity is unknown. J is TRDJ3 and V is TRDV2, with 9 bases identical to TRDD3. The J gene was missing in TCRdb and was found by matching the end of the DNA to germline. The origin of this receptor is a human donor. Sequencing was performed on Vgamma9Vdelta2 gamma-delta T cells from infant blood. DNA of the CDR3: TGTGCCTGTGACGTACTGGGGGAGAGCTCCTGGGACACCCGACAGATGTTTTTC. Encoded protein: CACDVLGESSWDTRQMFF.